One sample yielded the 24 T cell receptor beta chains listed below, sequenced in a study of shared clonotypes between healthy human individuals. Method: immunoSEQ multiplex PCR; TCRdb's copy keeps in-frame clones and lacks some. The data hold about a million clones, with 75% observed a single time. Sequences were obtained from memory CD4+ T cells sorted from blood. Subset given: CD45RA-negative fraction. The receptors derive from a man between 18 and 29 years old in good health.

The V and J genes are TRBV5-4 and TRBJ2-5; 13 bases fit TRBD2. Germline assignment: CDR1 SGHNT and CDR2 YYREEE (reference sequence). The V segment lost 9 bases and the J segment 5 bases; nucleotides outside the gene matches: 7. The CDR3 runs to 14 residues. The CDR3 sequence is CATGLAGARETQYF. The CDR3 DNA reads as TGTGCCACCGGACTAGCGGGAGCCAGGGAGACCCAGTACTTC.

V and J are TRBV18 and TRBJ1-3; D is ambiguous. The CDR3 consists of 20 residues. With 2 bases removed from V and 0 bases from J, the gap between germline ends came to 23 bases. Looked up from germline, CDR1 is KGHSH and CDR2 is LQKENI. The CDR3 bases are TGTGCCAGCTCACCAATCTCGGTCGGGAGCGGTTTTAGCTCTGGAAACACCATATATTTT. Translating gives CASSPISVGSGFSSGNTIYF.

In its sample, this clone was seen a few times. This chain joins TRBV2 and TRBJ1-1, with unresolved D. The CDR3 spans 13 residues. The germline CDR1 and CDR2 sequences are SNHLY and FYNNEI. V was trimmed by 8 bases and J by 3 bases, leaving 13 bases between them. The CDR3, as DNA: TGTGCCAGCTGGTCTGGGTTAGACACTGAAGCTTTCTTT. Its translation: CASWSGLDTEAFF.

V usage is TRBV6-6 and J usage is TRBJ1-1; perhaps TRBD1 as D (5 bases). V shed 6 bases and J shed 6 bases, with 11 bases lying between them. The CDR3 covers 12 residues. Germline CDR1 reads MNHNY; CDR2 reads SVGAGI (reference sequence). The CDR3 DNA is TGTGCCAGCAGCTCCGACAGTCCTGAAGCTTTCTTT. Translation gives CASSSDSPEAFF.

The CDR3 protein is CASSQTGGDTDTQYF. CDR3 nucleotides: TGTGCCAGCAGCCAGACAGGGGGCGACACAGATACGCAGTATTTT. The chain is built from TRBV2 and TRBJ2-3; 10 bases align to TRBD1. Germline V CDR1 and CDR2: SNHLY, FYNNEI. CDR3 length: 15 amino acids. V shed 6 bases and J 2 bases; nucleotides not matched to a gene: 5.

The chain joins TRBV2 to TRBJ1-2, with 10 bases matching TRBD1. This CDR3 has 14 amino acids. The J segment lost 4 bases and the V segment lost 4 bases, leaving 3 bases of the junction unmatched. The germline V gene encodes CDR1 SNHLY and CDR2 FYNNEI. Written as DNA, the CDR3 is TGTGCCAGCAGTGTAGGACAGGGGGTCTATGGCTACACCTTC. Its translation: CASSVGQGVYGYTF.

The CDR3 loop reads CAIRGSVGEQYF. The DNA of the CDR3 is TGTGCCATCCGAGGGAGCGTAGGCGAGCAGTACTTC. This sequence joins TRBV10-3 and TRBJ2-7; D may be TRBD2 (5 bases). CDR1 is ENHRY, CDR2 SYGVKD, per germline. CDR3 length: 12 residues. Deletions cut 8 bases from V and 6 bases from J, with 14 bases between.

For this clone: Additional DNA sequences in this sample encode the identical CDR3. This chain uses TRBV10-2 with TRBJ1-5; D might be TRBD1 (5 bases). The CDR3 loop spans 13 amino acids. Germline CDR1 reads WSHSY; CDR2 reads SAAADI. V was shortened by 6 bases and J by 1 base, with 7 bases between the two germline ends. The CDR3 bases are TGCGCCAGCAGCGAGGGGAGCAATCAGCCCCAGCATTTT. Encoded protein: CASSEGSNQPQHF.

V gene TRBV6-6 combines with J gene TRBJ1-6, with D unclear. This CDR3 has 14 amino acids. Germline V gives CDR1 MNHNY, CDR2 SVGAGI (reference sequence). Trimming removed 2 bases from V and 7 bases from J, with 9 bases in between. The chain's CDR3 is CASSYREGNSPLHF. The CDR3, as DNA: TGTGCCAGCAGTTACCGCGAGGGCAATTCACCCCTCCACTTT.

J is TRBJ1-6 and V is TRBV11-2; no clear D. The CDR3 loop spans 14 amino acids. The germline V gene has CDR1 SGHAT and CDR2 FQNNGV. V was cut by 1 base and J by 8 bases, with 9 bases left in between. The CDR3 sequence: CASSLVHGDSPLHF. Written as DNA, the CDR3 is TGTGCCAGCAGCTTAGTTCATGGGGATTCACCCCTCCACTTT. Supplemented by reference TRBV11-2 and TRBJ1-6, the full variable domain reads EAGVAQSPRYKIIEKRQSVAFWCNPISGHATLYWYQQILGQGPKLLIQFQNNGVVDDSQLPKDRFSAERLKGVDSTLKIQPAKLEDSAVYLCASSLVHGDSPLHFGNGTRLTVT.

V gene TRBV5-4 combines with J gene TRBJ1-5; D gene unclear. The CDR3 runs to 15 residues. Germline-derived CDR1 and CDR2 are SGHNT and YYREEE (reference sequence). V lost 0 bases and J lost 4, with 11 bases in between. The CDR3 loop reads CASSLGGGVNQPQHF. CDR3 nucleotide sequence: TGTGCCAGCAGCTTGGGCGGCGGGGTGAATCAGCCCCAGCATTTT.

This chain connects TRBV11-1 to TRBJ2-6; no firm D call. Germline-derived CDR1 and CDR2 are SGHAT and FQDESV (reference sequence). Deletions cut 1 base from V and 0 bases from J, with 4 bases between. The CDR3 totals 15 residues. The CDR3: CASSLGSSGANVLTF. The CDR3 DNA reads as TGTGCCAGCAGCTTAGGATCCTCTGGGGCCAACGTCCTGACTTTC.

V and J are TRBV7-9 and TRBJ2-5; TRBD2 agrees at 8 bases. CDR3 size: 17 residues. Germline V gives CDR1 SEHNR, CDR2 FQNEAQ (reference sequence). J gave up 0 bases and V 1 base, and 7 bases lay outside the gene matches. CDR3 DNA sequence: TGTGCCAGCAGCTTAGATAGAGGCGGGGGGCACCAAGAGACCCAGTACTTC. This encodes CASSLDRGGGHQETQYF.

This chain connects TRBV7-8 to TRBJ1-3, with 8 positions matching TRBD1. The ends lost 5 bases at V and 0 bases at J; junction bases unmatched: 6. The CDR3 has 16 residues. Germline-derived CDR1 and CDR2 are SGHVS and FQNEAQ. DNA for the CDR3: TGTGCCAGCAGCAAGGGACAGGCAGGCTCTGGAAACACCATATATTTT. This encodes CASSKGQAGSGNTIYF.

This clone turned up a few times. The chain recombines TRBV30 with TRBJ1-2; D may be TRBD1 (6 bases). The CDR3 is made up of 13 amino acids. V was trimmed by 2 bases and J by 8 bases, leaving 15 bases between them. Germline lookup yields CDR1 GTSNPN and CDR2 SVGIG (reference sequence). The CDR3 bases are TGTGCCTGGAGTCCCGGGGGGGCGAGCGGCTACACCTTC. Its protein product is CAWSPGGASGYTF. Full variable domain (rest looked up from reference TRBV30 and TRBJ1-2): SQTIHQWPATLVQPVGSPLSLECTVEGTSNPNLYWYRQAAGRGLQLLFYSVGIGQISSEVPQNLSASRPQDRQFILSSKKLLLSDSGFYLCAWSPGGASGYTFGSGTRLTVV.

There are a few counts of this clone. Other DNA sequences in the same sample also yield this CDR3. V is TRBV30 and J is TRBJ1-1; a possible D gene is TRBD1 (5 bases). CDR1 and CDR2 (germline): GTSNPN, SVGIG (reference sequence). V was shortened by 4 bases and J by 4 bases, with 13 bases between the two germline ends. The CDR3 runs to 13 residues. CDR3 in DNA: TGTGCCTGGACCTTGGGACTGGGCACTGAAGCTTTCTTT. Translating gives CAWTLGLGTEAFF.

J is TRBJ2-3 and V is TRBV5-1, with D perhaps matching TRBD1 or TRBD2 (5 bases each). V lost 1 base to trimming and J lost 1 base, with 10 bases between them. CDR1 SGHRS and CDR2 YFSETQ come from the germline V gene. The CDR3 has 15 amino acids. CDR3 residues: CASSLQGPRTDTQYF. The CDR3 region has the DNA TGCGCCAGCAGCTTGCAGGGACCCCGCACAGATACGCAGTATTTT.

Comment on this clone: Other DNA variants within this sample encode the same CDR3. This sequence joins TRBV5-1 and TRBJ2-3, with 9 bases lining up with TRBD2. Germline CDR1 is SGHRS and CDR2 is YFSETQ. The ends lost 0 bases at V and 4 bases at J; junction bases unmatched: 6. This CDR3 is built from 16 residues. The CDR3 coding sequence is TGCGCCAGCAGCTTGGGGGTGCGGGGGGGCGCAGATACGCAGTATTTT. Residues: CASSLGVRGGADTQYF.

The J gene is TRBJ2-1, the V gene TRBV7-2; unclear D gene. V lost 1 base and J lost 6, with 10 bases in between. CDR1 and CDR2 from the germline V gene are SGHTA and FQGNSA. This CDR3 region has 14 residues. Here the CDR3 reads CASSLDPSSNEQFF. CDR3 nucleotide sequence: TGTGCCAGCAGCTTAGATCCTAGTTCCAATGAGCAGTTCTTC.

The chain links TRBV27 to TRBJ2-2, with D tentatively TRBD1 (6 bases). V was clipped by 5 bases and J by 4 bases, with 11 bases between them. Germline V gene data show CDR1 as MNHEY and CDR2 as SMNVEV (reference sequence). This CDR3 has 14 residues. CDR3 sequence (DNA): TGTGCCAGCAGTCTAGGACAGACCACCGGGGAGCTGTTTTTT. This translates into CASSLGQTTGELFF.

The chain employs TRBV6-1 and TRBJ2-5; D may be TRBD1 (6 bases). Germline V gene sequence: CDR1 MNHNS, CDR2 SASEGT. The length of the CDR3 is 15 residues. Trimming cost V 2 bases and J 1 base, with 11 bases left between them. The chain's CDR3 is CASSENGGPQETQYF. CDR3 DNA sequence: TGTGCCAGCAGTGAAAATGGGGGCCCCCAAGAGACCCAGTACTTC.

The chain recombines TRBV16 with TRBJ1-1, with D unresolved. The length of the CDR3 is 15 residues. Trimming shortened V by 0 bases and J by 2 bases, and 10 bases separated the two germline ends. The germline V gene encodes CDR1 KGHSY and CDR2 FQNENV. Here the CDR3 DNA reads TGTGCCAGCAGCCAATCCGGAGCTACCAACACTGAAGCTTTCTTT. It is translated as CASSQSGATNTEAFF.

The chain links TRBV7-8 to TRBJ1-5; weak D call: TRBD1 (5 bases). Trimming removed 3 bases from V and 6 bases from J, with 12 bases in between. The V gene's germline CDR1 is SGHVS and CDR2 FQNEAQ. This CDR3 comprises 14 residues. The CDR3 here is CASSFRGVGQPQHF. CDR3 nucleotides: TGTGCCAGCAGCTTCAGAGGGGTTGGTCAGCCCCAGCATTTT.

The gene calls are TRBV27 and TRBJ2-3, with 7 bases fitting TRBD1. The CDR3 totals 16 residues. Germline CDR1 and CDR2: MNHEY and SMNVEV (reference sequence). V trimming: 8 bases; J trimming: 4 bases; junction bases outside the gene matches: 15. The CDR3: CASSPAVKGAADTQYF. In DNA form, the CDR3 reads TGTGCCAGCTCCCCCGCGGTAAAGGGGGCGGCAGATACGCAGTATTTT.